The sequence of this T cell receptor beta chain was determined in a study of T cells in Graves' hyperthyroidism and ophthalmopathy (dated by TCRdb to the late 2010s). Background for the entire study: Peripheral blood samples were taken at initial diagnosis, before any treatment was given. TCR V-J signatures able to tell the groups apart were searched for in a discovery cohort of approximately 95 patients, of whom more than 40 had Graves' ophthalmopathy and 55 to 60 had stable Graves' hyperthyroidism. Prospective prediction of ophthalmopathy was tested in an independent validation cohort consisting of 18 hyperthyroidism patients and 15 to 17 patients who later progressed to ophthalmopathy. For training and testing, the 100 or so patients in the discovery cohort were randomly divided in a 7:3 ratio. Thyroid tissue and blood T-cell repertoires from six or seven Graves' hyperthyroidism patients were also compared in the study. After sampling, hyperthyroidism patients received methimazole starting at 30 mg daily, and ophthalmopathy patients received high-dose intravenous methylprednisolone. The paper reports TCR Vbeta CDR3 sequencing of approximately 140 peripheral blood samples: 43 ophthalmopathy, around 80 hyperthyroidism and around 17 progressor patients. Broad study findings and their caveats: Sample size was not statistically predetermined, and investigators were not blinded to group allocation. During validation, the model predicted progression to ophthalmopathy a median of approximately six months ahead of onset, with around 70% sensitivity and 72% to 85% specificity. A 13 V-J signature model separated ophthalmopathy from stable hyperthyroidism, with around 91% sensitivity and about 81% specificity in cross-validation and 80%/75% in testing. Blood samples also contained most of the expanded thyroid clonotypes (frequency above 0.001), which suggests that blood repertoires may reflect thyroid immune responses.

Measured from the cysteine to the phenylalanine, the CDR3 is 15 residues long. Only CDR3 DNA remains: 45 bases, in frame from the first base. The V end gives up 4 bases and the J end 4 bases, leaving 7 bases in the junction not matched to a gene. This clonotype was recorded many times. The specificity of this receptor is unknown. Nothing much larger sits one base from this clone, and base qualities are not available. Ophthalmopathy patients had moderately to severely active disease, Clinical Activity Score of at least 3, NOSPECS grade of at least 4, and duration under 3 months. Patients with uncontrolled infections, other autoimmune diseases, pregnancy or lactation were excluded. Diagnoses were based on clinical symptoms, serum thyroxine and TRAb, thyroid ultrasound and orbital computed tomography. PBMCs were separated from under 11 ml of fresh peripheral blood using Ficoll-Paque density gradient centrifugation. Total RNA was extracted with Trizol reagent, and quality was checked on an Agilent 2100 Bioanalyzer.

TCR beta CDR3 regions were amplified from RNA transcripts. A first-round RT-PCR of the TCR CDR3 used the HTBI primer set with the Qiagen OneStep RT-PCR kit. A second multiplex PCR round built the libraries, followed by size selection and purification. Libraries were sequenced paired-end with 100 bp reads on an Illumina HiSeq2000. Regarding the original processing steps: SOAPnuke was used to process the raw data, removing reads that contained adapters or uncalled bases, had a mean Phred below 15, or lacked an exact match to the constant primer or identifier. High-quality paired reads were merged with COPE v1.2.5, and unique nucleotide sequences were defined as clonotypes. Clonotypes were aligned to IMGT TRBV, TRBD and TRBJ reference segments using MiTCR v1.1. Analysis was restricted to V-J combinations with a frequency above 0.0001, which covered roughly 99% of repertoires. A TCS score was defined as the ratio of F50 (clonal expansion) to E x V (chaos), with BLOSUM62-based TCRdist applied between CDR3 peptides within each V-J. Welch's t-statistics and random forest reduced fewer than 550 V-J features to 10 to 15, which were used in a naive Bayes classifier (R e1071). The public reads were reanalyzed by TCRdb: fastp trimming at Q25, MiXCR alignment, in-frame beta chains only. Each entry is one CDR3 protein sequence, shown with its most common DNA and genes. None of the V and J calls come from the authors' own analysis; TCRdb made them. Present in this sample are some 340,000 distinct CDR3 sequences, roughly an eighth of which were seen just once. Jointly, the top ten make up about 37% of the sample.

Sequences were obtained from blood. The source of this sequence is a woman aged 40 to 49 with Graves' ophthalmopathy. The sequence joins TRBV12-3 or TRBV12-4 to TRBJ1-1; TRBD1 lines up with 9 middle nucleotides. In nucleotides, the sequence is TGTGCCAGCAGTTCAAGAAACAGGGGGCCCACTGAAGCTTTCTTT. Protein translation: CASSSRNRGPTEAFF.